What follows are 18 T cell receptor beta chains derived from one specimen sequenced in a study of blood T cell repertoires in COVID-19. Sequenced by immunoSEQ multiplex PCR; TCRdb stores in-frame clones only, minus some. Among over 400,000 clones listed, over 75% were seen once. The sequenced material came from peripheral blood. The receptor set was obtained from a human donor in a cohort sampled during active COVID-19.

V and J are TRBV5-1 and TRBJ2-5, with 16 nucleotides matching TRBD2. The CDR3 sequence is 17 residues long. The germline V gene encodes CDR1 SGHRS and CDR2 YFSETQ. V was clipped by 4 bases and J by 0 bases; unmatched bases: 3. CDR3 DNA sequence: TGCGCCAGCAGCAAGGGACTAGCGGGAGGGTACCAAGAGACCCAGTACTTC. Its translation: CASSKGLAGGYQETQYF.

The J gene is TRBJ2-1, the V gene TRBV7-3; a possible D gene is TRBD2 (6 bases). The CDR3 is 13 residues long. V was trimmed by 2 bases and J by 8 bases, leaving 10 bases between them. Germline CDR1 and CDR2: SGHTA and FQGTGA. CDR3 protein: CASSLGGGYEQFF. The DNA for the CDR3 is TGTGCCAGCAGCTTAGGCGGAGGGTATGAGCAGTTCTTC.

As for this clone: Other DNA variants within this sample encode the same CDR3. The chain couples TRBV7-3 to TRBJ2-7, with 7 bases that match TRBD2. The J segment lost 2 bases and the V segment lost 3 bases, leaving 7 bases of the junction unmatched. Germline V gene lookup returns CDR1 SGHTA and CDR2 FQGTGA. The CDR3 totals 15 residues. CDR3: CASSLRASGPYEQYF. The CDR3 region has the DNA TGTGCCAGCAGCTTGAGGGCTAGCGGTCCCTACGAGCAGTACTTC.

The chain couples TRBV5-1 to TRBJ2-1; TRBD1 matches at 7 bases. From germline, CDR1 is SGHRS and CDR2 YFSETQ. The CDR3 covers 18 residues. J gave up 4 bases and V 4 bases, and 17 bases lay outside the gene matches. The CDR3 sequence is CASSGTGQRMGIYNEQFF. Written as DNA, the CDR3 is TGCGCCAGCAGCGGGACGGGACAGCGTATGGGGATATACAATGAGCAGTTCTTC.

V gene TRBV27 combines with J gene TRBJ1-5, with 8 bases that match TRBD1. The V segment lost 1 base and the J segment 1 base; nucleotides outside the gene matches: 6. The CDR3 has 17 amino acids. CDR1 is MNHEY, CDR2 SMNVEV, per germline (reference sequence). As DNA, the CDR3 is TGTGCCAGCAGTTTATTAGGGACAGGAGTCAGCAATCAGCCCCAGCATTTT. Residues: CASSLLGTGVSNQPQHF.

V and J are TRBV19 and TRBJ1-5; D gene unclear. The germline CDR1 and CDR2 sequences are LNHDA and SQIVND (reference sequence). The V and J ends lost 7 bases and 7 bases respectively, with 17 bases between them. There are 14 residues in the CDR3. CDR3: CASIGVAGLQPQHF. CDR3 nucleotide sequence: TGTGCCAGTATAGGCGTTGCAGGCTTACAGCCCCAGCATTTT.

This chain joins TRBV6-5 and TRBJ2-1; weak D call: TRBD2 (6 bases). The CDR3 consists of 15 residues. CDR1 is MNHEY, CDR2 SVGAGI, per germline. V was cut by 5 bases and J by 3 bases, with 14 bases left in between. The CDR3 nucleotides are TGTGCCAGCAGTCCCTCGGGACTTTACTACAATGAGCAGTTCTTC. It specifies CASSPSGLYYNEQFF.

The gene calls are TRBV10-1 and TRBJ1-4; TRBD1 agrees at 7 bases. After removal of 8 bases from V and 12 bases from J, the junction contained 3 bases not matched to a gene. CDR3 length equals 10 residues. The V gene's germline CDR1 is WNHNN and CDR2 SYGVQD (reference sequence). Here the CDR3 reads CASLDRELFF. In DNA, the CDR3 is TGCGCCAGCCTCGACAGGGAACTGTTTTTT.

The genes are TRBV19 and TRBJ2-3; D is perhaps TRBD2 (5 bases). Germline V gives CDR1 LNHDA, CDR2 SQIVND (reference sequence). The CDR3 loop spans 14 amino acids. V lost 10 bases, J lost 0 bases, and 14 bases lay in between. CDR3 bases: TGTGCCACCAGGCGGGCTCCGAGCACAGATACGCAGTATTTT. It is translated as CATRRAPSTDTQYF.

This clone was recorded once. The chain is built from TRBV7-9 and TRBJ1-2; no clear D. V was pared by 3 bases and J by 4 bases, with 9 bases between. The CDR3 sequence is 13 residues long. Germline CDR1 reads SEHNR; CDR2 reads FQNEAQ (reference sequence). The CDR3 region is CASSFGVGYGYTF. DNA of the CDR3: TGTGCCAGCAGCTTCGGGGTGGGCTATGGCTACACCTTC.

The chain is built from TRBV21-1 and TRBJ1-5; the table's TRBD1 call for D was not verified on the DNA. TRBV21-1 is deemed a pseudogene. The CDR3 length is 15 residues. The CDR3, as DNA: TGTGCCAGCAGCAAAGAACAGGATAGCAATCAGCCCCAGCATTTT. Its protein product is CASSKEQDSNQPQHF.

This clone has a single count. The chain links TRBV9 to TRBJ2-1; TRBD2 matches 8 bases. The CDR3 is 16 residues long. Germline V gene sequence: CDR1 SGDLS, CDR2 YYNGEE. Unmatched junction bases numbered 16, after V lost 6 bases and J lost 8 bases. The CDR3 loop reads CASISSGLVNVDEQFF. The CDR3 DNA follows: TGTGCCAGCATCTCGTCGGGACTAGTTAATGTAGATGAGCAGTTCTTC. The full variable domain, with the rest looked up from reference TRBV9 and TRBJ2-1, is DSGVTQTPKHLITATGQRVTLRCSPRSGDLSVYWYQQSLDQGLQFLIQYYNGEERAKGNILERFSAQQFPDLHSELNLSSLELGDSALYFCASISSGLVNVDEQFFGPGTRLTVL.

The V and J genes are TRBV5-5 and TRBJ1-4; TRBD1 aligns across 9 bases. The CDR3 has 16 amino acids. CDR1 is SGHKS and CDR2 is YYEKEE in the germline V gene (reference sequence). V was clipped by 4 bases and J by 8 bases; unmatched bases: 12. As DNA, the CDR3 is TGTGCCAGCAGCCAGGGACAGGGCGATCTGGAAGAAAAACTGTTTTTT. Translation gives CASSQGQGDLEEKLFF.

The genes are TRBV30 and TRBJ2-7, with TRBD1 as a possible D gene (5 bases). CDR1 is GTSNPN, CDR2 SVGIG, per germline (reference sequence). Trimming shortened V by 0 bases and J by 5 bases, and 11 bases separated the two germline ends. This CDR3 spans 13 amino acids. The CDR3 nucleotides read TGTGCCTGGAGTGTACTCAGGGTCCACGAGCAGTACTTC. Protein product: CAWSVLRVHEQYF.

The chain couples TRBV9 to TRBJ2-5; 7 bases are a match to TRBD2. The CDR3 covers 15 residues. Germline CDR1 reads SGDLS; CDR2 reads YYNGEE. V lost 0 bases, J lost 1 base, and 3 bases stayed unmatched. The CDR3 protein is CASSVGAGAQETQYF. In DNA form, the CDR3 reads TGTGCCAGCAGCGTAGGCGCGGGAGCCCAAGAGACCCAGTACTTC.

CDR3 nucleotides: TGTGCCAGCAGCGCCCCCCCTAGCGGCATTTTCAATGAGCAGTTCTTC. Translating gives CASSAPPSGIFNEQFF. The V gene is TRBV9, the J gene TRBJ2-1; 7 nucleotides match TRBD2. Germline CDR1 reads SGDLS; CDR2 reads YYNGEE. This CDR3 contains 16 residues. V dropped 3 bases and J dropped 6; count of bases not matched to a gene: 12.

V gene TRBV14 combines with J gene TRBJ2-1; D is ambiguous. The CDR3 has 15 amino acids. Trimming stripped 0 bases from V and 4 bases from J, with 10 bases between. Germline V CDR1 and CDR2: SGHDN, FVKESK. DNA of the CDR3: TGTGCCAGCAGCCAAGATCCAAACCGGTACAATGAGCAGTTCTTC. Protein: CASSQDPNRYNEQFF. The whole variable domain, remainder taken from reference TRBV14 and TRBJ2-1, is EAGVTQFPSHSVIEKGQTVTLRCDPISGHDNLYWYRRVMGKEIKFLLHFVKESKQDESGMPNNRFLAERTGGTYSTLKVQPAELEDSGVYFCASSQDPNRYNEQFFGPGTRLTVL.

The chain carries TRBV28 and TRBJ1-1, with D unresolved. In germline, CDR1 is MDHEN, CDR2 SYDVKM. CDR3 size: 14 residues. Trimming removed 3 bases at V and 5 bases at J, with 13 bases between. The CDR3 sequence: CASSFGGEETEAFF. DNA for the CDR3: TGTGCCAGCAGTTTTGGTGGGGAGGAAACTGAAGCTTTCTTT.